A single sample gave rise to the 18 T cell receptor beta chains below, sequenced in a study of T cell repertoires in cytomegalovirus infection. TCRdb recomputed calls from the reads with MiXCR, one row per CDR3 protein. The sample carries around 900,000 distinct CDR3 sequences, 31% recorded once. Antigen specificity for these receptors is unknown. This specimen was cultured CD8+ T cells from PBMCs, taken from culture after CMV antigen stimulation. The receptors come from a human donor in good health (CMV status not recorded). Some clones in this sample may be carry-over from other donors' samples.

A few counts support this clonotype. The junction and the germline gene differ at one end; a read error may be behind it. V gene TRBV28 combines with J gene TRBJ2-3; the D call may be TRBD1 or TRBD2 (5 bases each). CDR3 length: 14 residues. Germline V gene lookup returns CDR1 MDHEN and CDR2 SYDVKM. The CDR3 DNA reads as TGTGCCAGCAGTCTTCTAGCCGGCACAGGTACGCAGTATTTT. Amino acid sequence: CASSLLAGTGTQYF.

In regard to this clonotype: At one end, the junction sequence differs from germline, possibly due to a read error. V is TRBV6-5 and J is TRBJ1-1; unclear D gene. CDR3 length: 16 amino acids. In germline, CDR1 is MNHEY, CDR2 SVGAGI. Here the CDR3 DNA reads TGTGCCAGCAGTTACTCGATTACAGAGCTGAACACCGAAGCTTTCTTT. Amino acids: CASSYSITELNTEAFF.

This clonotype turned up a few times. The genes are TRBV7-3 and TRBJ2-7, with D perhaps matching TRBD1 or TRBD2 (5 bases each). The V gene lost 2 bases and the J gene lost 2 bases, with 10 bases spanning the gap. The length of the CDR3 is 14 residues. CDR1 and CDR2 from the germline V gene are SGHTA and FQGTGA. In DNA, the CDR3 is TGTGCCAGCAGCTTATGGGACGGGACCTACGAGCAGTACGTC. Its translation is CASSLWDGTYEQYV.

The rearrangement joins TRBV7-4 to TRBJ1-4; D is ambiguous. Germline CDR1 reads SGHVT; CDR2 reads SQSDAQ. CDR3 length: 14 amino acids. V lost 3 bases to trimming and J lost 5 bases, with 10 bases between them. This CDR3 reads CASSFSPLNEKLFF. Written as DNA, the CDR3 is TGTGCCAGCAGCTTCTCACCCCTGAATGAAAAACTGTTTTTT.

The chain combines TRBV6-5 with TRBJ2-7; 9 bases align to TRBD2. With 2 bases clipped from V and 2 bases from J, the junction kept 1 base outside the gene matches. The CDR3 is 14 amino acids. Germline CDR1 and CDR2: MNHEY and SVGAGI. CDR3 sequence reads: CASSYERGAYEQYF. CDR3 coding DNA: TGTGCCAGCAGTTACGAGCGGGGGGCCTACGAGCAGTACTTC.

The V gene is TRBV6-1, the J gene TRBJ1-6; D remains unclear. V lost 1 base, J lost 0 bases, and 4 bases lay in between. Germline loops: CDR1 MNHNS, CDR2 SASEGT. The CDR3 runs to 15 residues. In nucleotides, the CDR3 is TGTGCCAGCAGTGAAGAGAGCTCCTATAATTCACCCCTCCACTTT. Translating gives CASSEESSYNSPLHF.

This chain joins TRBV15 and TRBJ2-5; no definite D call. Trimming left V 4 bases short and J 1 base short, with 7 bases between. In germline, CDR1 is LNHNV, CDR2 YYDKDF (reference sequence). The CDR3 totals 13 residues. CDR3 DNA: TGTGCCACCAGCACTAACGGCCAAGAGACCCAGTACTTC. As protein: CATSTNGQETQYF.

The chain couples TRBV4-1 to TRBJ1-1; TRBD1 aligns across 7 bases. CDR1 is MGHRA, CDR2 YSYEKL, per germline. CDR3 length: 12 residues. V lost 5 bases, J lost 6 bases, and 3 bases stayed unmatched. CDR3 protein: CASSTGVAEAFF. The CDR3 region has the DNA TGCGCCAGCAGCACAGGGGTGGCTGAAGCTTTCTTT.

The chain couples TRBV7-9 to TRBJ2-3, with 7 nucleotides matching TRBD2. After removal of 5 bases from V and 4 bases from J, the junction contained 9 bases not matched to a gene. Germline CDR1 reads SEHNR; CDR2 reads FQNEAQ (reference sequence). The CDR3 extends over 15 amino acids. The CDR3 DNA reads TGTGCCAGCAGCCCCGAGAGACTAGCCCCAGATACGCAGTATTTT. It translates to CASSPERLAPDTQYF.

Concerning this clonotype: One end of the junction does not line up with germline, which may come from a read error. The chain links TRBV6-6 to TRBJ1-1; no reliable D call. Germline CDR1 and CDR2: MNHNY and SVGAGI (reference sequence). The CDR3 runs 11 residues. CDR3 nucleotide sequence: TGTACCAGCAGTTATCCCCCTGAAGCTTTCTTT. This encodes CTSSYPPEAFF.

This chain links TRBV5-1 with TRBJ2-4; 8 nucleotides agree with TRBD2. The V gene's germline CDR1 is SGHRS and CDR2 YFSETQ. With V trimmed by 4 bases and J by 6 bases, 12 bases remained unmatched. This CDR3 comprises 16 residues. The CDR3 sequence: CASSPNGGGKGNIQYF. The CDR3 DNA reads TGCGCCAGCAGCCCTAACGGGGGGGGCAAGGGAAACATTCAGTACTTC.

This clonotype was counted between two and nine times. The rearrangement joins TRBV10-3 to TRBJ2-1; D gene uncertain. Germline CDR1 ENHRY, CDR2 SYGVKD. Trimming cost V 8 bases and J 0 bases, with 8 bases left between them. CDR3 length: 13 amino acids. This chain's CDR3 is CAIASVSYNEQFF. In DNA form, the CDR3 reads TGTGCCATCGCTTCGGTCTCCTACAATGAGCAGTTCTTC.

This clonotype was recorded many times. As DNA, the CDR3 is TGTGCCAGCAACTCATATGGGCAAAACTATGGCTACACCTTC. Translating it yields CASNSYGQNYGYTF. The gene calls are TRBV2 and TRBJ1-2; no definite D call. Between the trimmed V and J ends, which lost 7 bases and 2 bases, there was a span of 14 bases. Germline lookup yields CDR1 SNHLY and CDR2 FYNNEI. The CDR3 is 14 residues long.

J is TRBJ1-1 and V is TRBV2; a weak D match, TRBD1 (5 bases). The ends were cut back, 8 bases at V and 0 bases at J, with 16 bases in the middle. This CDR3 comprises 15 residues. The V gene's germline CDR1 is SNHLY and CDR2 FYNNEI. CDR3: CASLQWGMVNTEAFF. CDR3 sequence (DNA): TGTGCCAGCCTGCAGTGGGGGATGGTGAACACTGAAGCTTTCTTT.

The sample holds a few counts of this clonotype. For the CDR3, the DNA is TGTGCCAGCAGTTACAACGGCGAGGGACCCCAGCATTTT. Translation gives CASSYNGEGPQHF. V gene TRBV6-5 combines with J gene TRBJ1-5, with D uncertain. Trimming removed 2 bases at V and 10 bases at J, with 12 bases between. Germline CDR1 MNHEY, CDR2 SVGAGI. The CDR3 runs to 13 residues.

J is TRBJ2-5 and V is TRBV27; D is ambiguous. Trimming removed 2 bases from V and 9 bases from J, with 13 bases in between. Germline values: CDR1 MNHEY, CDR2 SMNVEV (reference sequence). CDR3 size: 13 residues. For the CDR3, the DNA is TGTGCCAGCAGTTTAGTGGGCATGGATGCCCAGTACTTC. Its translation: CASSLVGMDAQYF.

The chain uses TRBV6-5 and TRBJ1-5; weak D call: TRBD1 (5 bases). The length of the CDR3 is 14 residues. The germline CDR1 and CDR2 sequences are MNHEY and SVGAGI. V lost 10 bases to trimming and J lost 0 bases, with 13 bases between them. For the CDR3, the DNA is TGTGCCACCCGGGACCGTGATAGCAATCAGCCCCAGCATTTT. The encoded protein is CATRDRDSNQPQHF.

This clonotype was counted at least ten times. The chain carries TRBV7-3 and TRBJ1-1; D unclear. CDR1 SGHTA and CDR2 FQGTGA come from the germline V gene. The V end lost 1 base, the J end lost 1 base, and 10 bases lay between the germline ends. The CDR3 extends over 15 amino acids. In DNA form, the CDR3 reads TGTGCCAGCAGCTTAAGTCTGGTGGGGAACACTGAAGCTTTCTTT. Translating gives CASSLSLVGNTEAFF.